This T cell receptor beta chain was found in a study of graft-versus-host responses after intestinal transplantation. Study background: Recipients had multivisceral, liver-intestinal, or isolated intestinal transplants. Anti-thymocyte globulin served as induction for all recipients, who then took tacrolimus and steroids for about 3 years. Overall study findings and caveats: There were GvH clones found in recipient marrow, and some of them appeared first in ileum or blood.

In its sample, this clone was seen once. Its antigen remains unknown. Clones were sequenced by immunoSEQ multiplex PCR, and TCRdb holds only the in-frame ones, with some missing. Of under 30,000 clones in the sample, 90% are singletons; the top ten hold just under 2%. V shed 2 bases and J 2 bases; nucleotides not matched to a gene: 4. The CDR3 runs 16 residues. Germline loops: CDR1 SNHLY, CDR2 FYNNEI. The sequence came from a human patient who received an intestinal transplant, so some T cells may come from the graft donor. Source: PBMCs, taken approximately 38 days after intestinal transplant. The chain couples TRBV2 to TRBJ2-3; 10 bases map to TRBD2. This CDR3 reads CASSEKLAGVTDTQYF. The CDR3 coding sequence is TGTGCCAGCAGTGAAAAGCTAGCGGGGGTCACAGATACGCAGTATTTT.